A single sample is the source of the 4 T cell receptor beta chains below, sequenced in a study of regulatory T cells in long-lasting Graves disease. In building TCR beta libraries, iRepertoire HTBI primers were used together with Arm-PCR of CDR3 regions. TCRdb passed the multiplex PCR reads through MiXCR, listing each CDR3 protein once. The sample comprises about 350,000 distinct CDR3 sequences, over 15% of which are singletons, and around 27% rests with the top ten. This sample's time point: newly diagnosed GD, antithyroid drugs for less than 3 months. RNA extracted from PBMCs served as the sequencing template. These data were also reused for a study on T cells in Graves' hyperthyroidism and ophthalmopathy.

The sample in question was peripheral blood mononuclear cells (PBMCs), obtained at new diagnosis, from a patient treated with antithyroid drugs. The receptors originated from a man aged 40-55 years with Graves disease.

The CDR3 loop is CASSRFSRAYEQYF. CDR3 coding DNA: TGCGCCAGCAGCCGATTTTCAAGAGCCTACGAGCAGTACTTC. The chain couples TRBV5-1 to TRBJ2-7; D gene ambiguous. This CDR3 has 14 residues. V shed 4 bases and J shed 2 bases, with 13 bases lying between them. Germline V CDR1 and CDR2: SGHRS, YFSETQ.

This clonotype was recorded at least ten times. The DNA for the CDR3 is TGTGCCAGCAGCTTAGGGACCTCTGCTACGCAGTATTTT. The encoded protein is CASSLGTSATQYF. This chain links TRBV11-3 with TRBJ2-3; unclear D gene. The CDR3 has 13 residues. V shed 1 base and J shed 8 bases, with 10 bases lying between them. CDR1 is SGHNT and CDR2 is YENEEA in the germline V gene. Complete variable domain (other parts from reference TRBV11-3 and TRBJ2-3): EAGVVQSPRYKIIEKKQPVAFWCNPISGHNTLYWYLQNLGQGPELLIRYENEEAVDDSQLPKDRFSAERLKGVDSTLKIQPAELGDSAVYLCASSLGTSATQYFGPGTRLTVL.

The chain combines TRBV7-6 with TRBJ2-5; 11 bases are shared with TRBD2. The J segment lost 0 bases and the V segment lost 2 bases, leaving 5 bases of the junction unmatched. The CDR3 extends over 17 amino acids. CDR1 and CDR2 from the germline V gene are SGHVS and FNYEAQ. CDR3 amino acids: CASSLYELAGDQETQYF. The CDR3 DNA sequence: TGTGCCAGCAGCTTATATGAACTAGCGGGGGACCAAGAGACCCAGTACTTC.

This clonotype was seen repeatedly, ten times or more. CDR3 loop: CSAQTPVGHLAGPTDTQYF. The CDR3 bases are TGCAGTGCTCAAACCCCCGTCGGCCATCTAGCGGGGCCCACAGATACGCAGTATTTT. The chain combines TRBV20-1 with TRBJ2-3, with 9 bases aligning to TRBD2. The CDR3 spans 19 residues. Germline V CDR1 and CDR2: DFQATT, SNEGSKA (reference sequence). V dropped 5 bases and J dropped 2; count of bases not matched to a gene: 20.